One and the same sample provided the 4 T cell receptor beta chains below, sequenced in a study of blood T cell repertoires in COVID-19. Data came from immunoSEQ multiplex PCR; TCRdb stores just in-frame clones and leaves some out. The sample lists fewer than 250,000 clones, around 89% occurring once. The sequenced material came from peripheral blood. These receptors originate from a woman aged 40 to 50 with acute or convalescent COVID-19.

This sequence joins TRBV5-1 and TRBJ1-6; 9 nucleotides align to TRBD1. V lost 4 bases and J lost 8; bases outside the gene matches: 19. From germline, CDR1 is SGHRS and CDR2 YFSETQ. The CDR3 loop spans 19 amino acids. The CDR3 spells CASSQLTGSGTGYYSPLHF. CDR3 DNA: TGCGCCAGCAGCCAATTAACCGGCTCCGGGACAGGGTACTATTCACCCCTCCACTTT.

V is TRBV18 and J is TRBJ1-1; 7 bases fit TRBD1. J gave up 4 bases and V 6 bases, and 8 bases lay outside the gene matches. The CDR3 has 14 residues. Germline V gene lookup returns CDR1 KGHSH and CDR2 LQKENI. In DNA form, the CDR3 reads TGTGCCAGCTCCACCGACAGGGATGGCACTGAAGCTTTCTTT. This gives the protein CASSTDRDGTEAFF.

The rearrangement links TRBV5-4 to TRBJ2-7, with D perhaps matching TRBD1 (6 bases). CDR1 and CDR2 from the germline V gene are SGHNT and YYREEE (reference sequence). The germline V and J ends were trimmed by 0 bases and 7 bases, with 17 bases remaining between them. The CDR3 totals 15 residues. CDR3 coding DNA: TGTGCCAGCAGCTTGGCCAGAGGGGGAGTTGGTGAGCAGTACGTC. Translation: CASSLARGGVGEQYV.

Comment on this clone: This sample includes further DNA sequences coding for the same CDR3. This chain uses TRBV6-1 with TRBJ1-3, with a tentative D call TRBD1 (5 bases). Between the trimmed V and J ends, which lost 2 bases and 3 bases, there was a span of 5 bases. This CDR3 is 13 amino acids long. The germline gives CDR1 MNHNS, CDR2 SASEGT. The CDR3 loop reads CASSEQGGNTIYF. DNA for the CDR3: TGTGCCAGCAGTGAACAGGGTGGAAACACCATATATTTT.